The 20 T cell receptor beta chains below come from one sample, sequenced in a study of blood T cell repertoires in COVID-19. Here immunoSEQ multiplex PCR was the method, and the copy in TCRdb shows in-frame clones only, minus some. The table lists 200,000 or so clones, about nine tenths of them singletons. The sequenced sample consisted of peripheral blood. The receptors were gathered from an older woman with acute or convalescent COVID-19.

The V gene is TRBV4-2, the J gene TRBJ1-4; the D gene is possibly TRBD1 (6 bases). The CDR3 runs to 16 residues. Deletions cut 4 bases from V and 0 bases from J, with 12 bases between. The V gene's germline CDR1 is LGHNA and CDR2 YNFKEQ. The CDR3 nucleotides read TGTGCCAGCAGCCTAGCAGGGGATGCAACTAATGAAAAACTGTTTTTT. Translation gives CASSLAGDATNEKLFF.

The chain joins TRBV4-2 to TRBJ2-5, with TRBD1 matching 12 bases. V lost 4 bases to trimming and J lost 4 bases; unmatched junction nucleotides: 7. This CDR3 is built from 16 residues. Germline V gene data show CDR1 as LGHNA and CDR2 as YNFKEQ. The CDR3 bases are TGTGCCAGCAGCCGAGGGACAGGGGGCGGTGGAGAGACCCAGTACTTC. Translation gives CASSRGTGGGGETQYF.

CDR3 nucleotide sequence: TGTGCCAGCAGCCCCCGACAGGAATCACCCCTCCACTTT. Its protein product is CASSPRQESPLHF. The genes are TRBV7-9 and TRBJ1-6; a weak D match, TRBD1 (6 bases). The germline CDR1 and CDR2 sequences are SEHNR and FQNEAQ (reference sequence). V dropped 5 bases and J dropped 10 bases, with 12 bases sitting between them. This CDR3 is built from 13 residues.

The chain combines TRBV28 with TRBJ1-2, with 7 nucleotides matching TRBD1. The CDR3 totals 13 residues. Germline V gene data show CDR1 as MDHEN and CDR2 as SYDVKM. The ends lost 7 bases at V and 2 bases at J; junction bases unmatched: 4. For the CDR3, the DNA is TGTGCCAGCACTCCAGGGGGGAACTATGGCTACACCTTC. This codes for CASTPGGNYGYTF.

A few counts support this clone. The chain joins TRBV7-8 to TRBJ1-5, with 7 bases lining up with TRBD1. Germline-derived CDR1 and CDR2 are SGHVS and FQNEAQ. The junction had 2 bases not matched to a gene; V was cut back by 5 bases and J by 1 base. The CDR3 runs 14 residues. In nucleotides, the CDR3 is TGTGCCAGCAGCCCAGGGGGAAGCAATCAGCCCCAGCATTTT. Translating gives CASSPGGSNQPQHF.

The chain couples TRBV4-1 to TRBJ1-5; 9 bases are a match to TRBD1. The germline gives CDR1 MGHRA, CDR2 YSYEKL. The trim removed 3 bases at V and 3 bases at J, leaving 6 bases unmatched. The CDR3 extends over 16 amino acids. CDR3 sequence: CASSHIGQGSNQPQHF. DNA of the CDR3: TGCGCCAGCAGCCATATTGGACAGGGGTCCAATCAGCCCCAGCATTTT.

The V gene is TRBV28, the J gene TRBJ2-6; TRBD2 might be the D (6 bases). The CDR3 consists of 16 residues. V was clipped by 6 bases and J by 0 bases, with 12 bases between them. CDR1 is MDHEN, CDR2 SYDVKM, per germline. CDR3 sequence: CASSRRGSSGANVLTF. The CDR3 nucleotides read TGTGCCAGCAGCCGACGGGGGAGCTCTGGGGCCAACGTCCTGACTTTC. The full variable domain, with the rest looked up from reference TRBV28 and TRBJ2-6, is DVKVTQSSRYLVKRTGEKVFLECVQDMDHENMFWYRQDPGLGLRLIYFSYDVKMKEKGDIPEGYSVSREKKERFSLILESASTNQTSMYLCASSRRGSSGANVLTFGAGSRLTVL.

The chain is built from TRBV9 and TRBJ2-7; 8 bases are a match to TRBD1. The germline V gene encodes CDR1 SGDLS and CDR2 YYNGEE. The CDR3 spans 14 residues. After removal of 4 bases from V and 6 bases from J, the junction contained 9 bases not matched to a gene. The CDR3 DNA sequence: TGTGCCAGCAGCCCCCGGGACAGGCACCCCGAGCAGTACTTC. Translated, it gives CASSPRDRHPEQYF.

The chain joins TRBV7-2 to TRBJ2-7; maybe TRBD1 (5 bases). The length of the CDR3 is 13 residues. CDR1 SGHTA and CDR2 FQGNSA come from the germline V gene. V was cut by 1 base and J by 3 bases, with 7 bases left in between. CDR3 DNA sequence: TGTGCCAGCAGCTTAGACAGGAGCTACGAGCAGTACTTC. Translating it yields CASSLDRSYEQYF.

The rearrangement uses TRBV18 and TRBJ1-1, with D possibly TRBD1 on 5 matching bases. There are 14 residues in the CDR3. Germline CDR1 reads KGHSH; CDR2 reads LQKENI. V lost 3 bases and J 3 bases, leaving 11 bases between the germline ends. The CDR3 DNA is TGTGCCAGCTCACCGTTACAGGCGGACACTGAAGCTTTCTTT. This translates into CASSPLQADTEAFF.

The chain uses TRBV6-2 or TRBV6-3 and TRBJ2-7; 9 bases map to TRBD2. After removal of 6 bases from V and 6 bases from J, the junction contained 18 bases not matched to a gene. The CDR3 spans 17 residues. Germline V gene sequence: CDR1 MNHEY, CDR2 SVGEGT. This CDR3 is CASSPPSGTSTSREQYF. CDR3 nucleotide sequence: TGTGCCAGCAGCCCCCCCTCCGGGACTAGCACGAGCCGCGAGCAGTACTTC.

V usage is TRBV15 and J usage is TRBJ1-3; D is ambiguous. The germline gives CDR1 LNHNV, CDR2 YYDKDF (reference sequence). This CDR3 comprises 14 residues. Deletions cut 5 bases from V and 6 bases from J, with 14 bases between. The DNA of the CDR3 is TGTGCCACCAGCGACTCTAGTCCCCTAAACACCATATATTTT. Protein sequence: CATSDSSPLNTIYF.

The V and J genes are TRBV27 and TRBJ2-1; no firm D call. Germline V gene sequence: CDR1 MNHEY, CDR2 SMNVEV (reference sequence). The CDR3 contains 13 residues. V lost 7 bases, J lost 5 bases, and 12 bases lay in between. The CDR3 DNA reads as TGTGCCAGCAACCCCGGGTTCAACAATGAGCAGTTCTTC. It encodes CASNPGFNNEQFF.

The CDR3 here is CASSFRAGQETQYF. The CDR3 nucleotides are TGTGCCAGCAGCTTTCGGGCAGGGCAAGAGACCCAGTACTTC. The rearrangement joins TRBV7-9 to TRBJ2-5, with D possibly being TRBD1 (5 bases). The CDR3 totals 14 residues. Trimming pared 3 bases from V and 2 bases from J, leaving 10 bases between. Germline-derived CDR1 and CDR2 are SEHNR and FQNEAQ (reference sequence).

CDR3 sequence reads: CASSLPGLAGVRGETQYF. The CDR3 DNA sequence: TGTGCCAGTAGTCTACCGGGACTAGCGGGGGTCCGGGGGGAGACCCAGTACTTC. The J gene is TRBJ2-5, the V gene TRBV19; TRBD2 agrees at 14 bases. Per germline, CDR1 LNHDA and CDR2 SQIVND (reference sequence). V gave up 5 bases and J gave up 5 bases; unmatched junction bases: 13. The CDR3 has 18 residues.

For this clone: Other DNA variants within this sample encode the same CDR3. The chain joins TRBV3-1 (or the pseudogene TRBV3-2) to TRBJ1-5; weak D call: TRBD1 (6 bases). V was pared by 1 base and J by 4 bases, with 8 bases between. The CDR3 has 14 residues. The germline V gene encodes CDR1 LGHDT and CDR2 YNNKEL (reference sequence). The CDR3 sequence is CASSQGQANQPQHF. DNA of the CDR3: TGTGCCAGCAGCCAAGGACAGGCTAATCAGCCCCAGCATTTT.

This clone was counted once. The chain has TRBV20-1 and TRBJ1-2, with 7 bases aligning to TRBD1. The length of the CDR3 is 11 residues. Looked up from germline, CDR1 is DFQATT and CDR2 is SNEGSKA (reference sequence). J lost 5 bases, V lost 6 bases, and 3 bases had no gene match. DNA of the CDR3: TGCAGTGCGACAGGGCGGTATGGCTACACCTTC. Translation gives CSATGRYGYTF.

The CDR3 DNA reads as TGTGCCACCAGCACGCTAAAGTTGGGCCCAGACTCTGGAAACACCATATATTTT. Translated, it gives CATSTLKLGPDSGNTIYF. This chain connects TRBV15 to TRBJ1-3; D gene ambiguous. The CDR3 sequence is 18 residues long. Germline lookup yields CDR1 LNHNV and CDR2 YYDKDF (reference sequence). The V gene lost 4 bases and the J gene lost 0 bases, with 19 bases spanning the gap.

The chain is built from TRBV4-1 and TRBJ1-1; TRBD1 matches at 7 bases. Germline V CDR1 and CDR2: MGHRA, YSYEKL. This CDR3 has 15 residues. Germline trimming cut 1 base from V and 4 bases from J; bases unmatched to any gene: 6. CDR3 coding DNA: TGCGCCAGCAGCCAAGCGGACAGGTGGGGCACTGAAGCTTTCTTT. It yields the protein CASSQADRWGTEAFF.

The V and J genes are TRBV14 and TRBJ1-6; 11 bases line up with TRBD1. The length of the CDR3 is 16 residues. In germline, CDR1 is SGHDN, CDR2 FVKESK. Germline trimming cut 4 bases from V and 5 bases from J; bases unmatched to any gene: 4. In DNA form, the CDR3 reads TGTGCCAGCAGCCTCTGGGGACAGGGGGATAATTCACCCCTCCACTTT. This gives the protein CASSLWGQGDNSPLHF.